This TCR beta chain was sequenced for a study of identical twins. This CDR3 has 14 residues. The ends were cut back, 5 bases at V and 2 bases at J, with 12 bases in the middle. The study, taken as a whole, reports: Within twin pairs, the out-of-frame alpha sequences they shared showed excess low generation probability. In cord blood, abundant beta clonotypes had fewer insertions; memory showed no trend.

TCRdb re-derived calls from the 5' RACE reads in MiXCR, one entry per CDR3 protein. The profile shows approximately 890,000 distinct CDR3 sequences, over 9% of them singletons. This clonotype was detected only a few times. Its cognate antigen is unknown. A further study also used this sample, focusing on yellow fever vaccine responses in identical twins. That source adds: A vaccine T cell response that seemed partly convergent and partly personalized was reported in twins.

The material sequenced was PBMCs. V is TRBV12-3 or TRBV12-4 and J is TRBJ2-5; D not resolved. The TCR originated in a woman between 18 and 29 years old in good health. The CDR3 nucleotides are TGTGCCAGCAGTGGTATCGCCCCTCAAGAGACCCAGTACTTC. Residues: CASSGIAPQETQYF.